The clone carrying this TCR beta chain was counted a single time. Its antigen is as yet unknown. Using immunoSEQ multiplex PCR, the repertoire was profiled, and TCRdb retains in-frame clones only, with some absent. Among tens of thousands of clones, around 81% were seen once, and the ten largest hold about 19%. This entry is derived from a study of T cells in localized non-small cell lung cancer. The ends were cut back, 4 bases at V and 8 bases at J, with 13 bases in the middle. CDR1 is SGHRS and CDR2 is YFSETQ in the germline V gene. The CDR3 length is 13 residues. Study-wide findings and caveats: Higher adjacent-lung clonality was associated with shorter survival. Out of the top 100 tumor clones, a median about 58 were seen in adjacent lung.

This clonotype originated in a man aged 40 to 70 with stage II squamous cell lung carcinoma. The sample consisted of PBMCs, taken before any cancer treatment. The chain carries TRBV5-1 and TRBJ2-1; D gene ambiguous. The DNA for the CDR3 is TGCGCCAGCAGCCCCTCGGACGGGTATGAGCAGTTCTTC. Amino acids: CASSPSDGYEQFF.